In its sample, the clone carrying this T cell receptor (beta chain) was seen a few times. Antigen unknown. The PCR made use of 60 Vbeta and 13 Jbeta primers. Sequencing was performed with immunoSEQ multiplex PCR; in TCRdb, only in-frame clones are kept and a portion is missing. The repertoire includes over 150,000 clones, less than 85% of them detected once, and over 1.1% sits in the top ten. There are 16 residues in the CDR3. V shed 0 bases and J shed 1 base, with 12 bases lying between them. Germline CDR1 SGHRS, CDR2 YFSETQ. This sample was taken from a study of cytomegalovirus exposure and HLA in healthy donors. Findings of the study overall: Indistinguishable V segments, including TRBV6-2 and TRBV6-3, were excluded. In a later analysis, a genetic analysis reported fewer productive-TCR N-insertions in an Asian-associated ancestry cluster than the cohort average. Analysis was carried out at a later point, and it linked a missense DCLRE1C variant to TCR beta V- and J-gene trimming. Cytomegalovirus association was assigned to 170 or so TCR beta chains.

V is TRBV5-1 and J is TRBJ2-3; D gene uncertain. The sequenced material came from PBMCs. This clonotype was obtained from a man aged 55 to 70 in good health and CMV-seronegative. CDR3 in amino acids: CASSLDPGLGTDTQYF. The CDR3 DNA reads as TGCGCCAGCAGCTTGGATCCGGGTTTGGGCACAGATACGCAGTATTTT.